These 30 T cell receptor beta chains were sequenced from one sample in a study of OX40 agonist ivuxolimab in advanced cancers. The protocol was immunoSEQ multiplex PCR, while the TCRdb copy is restricted to in-frame clones and leaves out a portion. Here the sample spans approximately 77,000 clones, about 90% being singletons. The starting material was CD4+ or CD8+ T cells sorted from blood, obtained in a trial of the OX40 agonist ivuxolimab. The receptor set was obtained from an adult with an advanced solid tumor such as melanoma, head and neck, liver or kidney cancer.

This chain joins TRBV27 and TRBJ2-2; D possibly corresponds to TRBD1 (6 bases). The CDR3 contains 12 residues. Germline CDR1 is MNHEY and CDR2 is SMNVEV (reference sequence). Trimming shortened V by 8 bases and J by 6 bases, and 10 bases separated the two germline ends. The CDR3 is CASRPGAGELFF. CDR3 DNA sequence: TGTGCCAGCCGCCCAGGGGCCGGGGAGCTGTTTTTT.

The CDR3 nucleotides read TGTGCCAGCAGCTTGATGCCGACAGGGTCCTACGAGCAGTACTTC. It translates to CASSLMPTGSYEQYF. The gene calls are TRBV5-8 and TRBJ2-7, with 7 bases fitting TRBD1. V shed 1 base and J 1 base; nucleotides not matched to a gene: 5. Germline CDR1 reads SGHTS; CDR2 reads YDEGEE. This CDR3 has 15 residues.

This clone was seen just once. V gene TRBV9 combines with J gene TRBJ2-2, with 10 bases aligning to TRBD2. This CDR3 spans 15 amino acids. From germline, CDR1 is SGDLS and CDR2 YYNGEE. The ends lost 3 bases at V and 7 bases at J; junction bases unmatched: 6. CDR3 protein: CASSAGLAWSGELFF. The CDR3 coding sequence is TGTGCCAGCAGCGCGGGACTAGCGTGGAGCGGGGAGCTGTTTTTT.

The chain employs TRBV9 and TRBJ1-2; TRBD1 matches 8 bases. This CDR3 region has 19 residues. J gave up 0 bases and V 0 bases, and 13 bases lay outside the gene matches. Germline V CDR1 and CDR2: SGDLS, YYNGEE. The CDR3 sequence is CASSVATGGGGRANYGYTF. The CDR3 nucleotides read TGTGCCAGCAGCGTAGCTACAGGGGGAGGTGGGAGAGCTAACTATGGCTACACCTTC.

This clone was counted once. V and J are TRBV11-3 and TRBJ2-1; D gene uncertain. Germline V gives CDR1 SGHNT, CDR2 YENEEA. The CDR3 length is 13 residues. Between the trimmed V and J ends, which lost 5 bases and 0 bases, there was a span of 5 bases. CDR3 DNA: TGTGCCAGCAGCCCTAACTCCTACAATGAGCAGTTCTTC. It encodes CASSPNSYNEQFF.

The chain employs TRBV10-2 and TRBJ2-7; possibly TRBD2 for D (6 bases). The CDR3 is 14 amino acids. The ends were cut back, 6 bases at V and 0 bases at J, with 12 bases in the middle. Germline-derived CDR1 and CDR2 are WSHSY and SAAADI. This CDR3 reads CASRGGISSYEQYF. In nucleotides, the CDR3 is TGCGCCAGCAGGGGAGGCATTAGCTCCTACGAGCAGTACTTC.

This clone was counted once. V is TRBV7-8 and J is TRBJ2-1; D gene ambiguous. CDR3 length: 12 residues. From germline, CDR1 is SGHVS and CDR2 FQNEAQ. The V end was cut by 5 bases, the J end by 7 bases, with 9 bases between. CDR3 residues: CASSASANEQFF. The CDR3 DNA reads as TGTGCCAGCAGCGCCAGCGCGAATGAGCAGTTCTTC.

The V call is TRBV14, the J call TRBJ2-3; D is undetermined. CDR1 is SGHDN and CDR2 is FVKESK in the germline V gene. V lost 1 base and J lost 9, with 11 bases in between. The CDR3 spans 13 residues. The CDR3 protein is CASSQVARWTQYF. DNA for the CDR3: TGTGCCAGCAGCCAAGTCGCCAGGTGGACGCAGTATTTT.

V and J are TRBV30 and TRBJ2-2; a weak D match, TRBD1 (7 bases). Per germline, CDR1 GTSNPN and CDR2 SVGIG (reference sequence). The CDR3 totals 15 residues. V shed 5 bases and J shed 5 bases, with 18 bases lying between them. The CDR3 here is CAWVTGAGLTGELFF. The CDR3 DNA reads as TGTGCCTGGGTAACAGGGGCGGGGTTGACCGGGGAGCTGTTTTTT.

J is TRBJ2-3 and V is TRBV7-9; D is undetermined. Germline values: CDR1 SEHNR, CDR2 FQNEAQ (reference sequence). Trimming removed 5 bases at V and 6 bases at J, with 9 bases between. This CDR3 comprises 12 residues. The DNA for the CDR3 is TGTGCCAGCAGCCCAGAGGCCGATACGCAGTATTTT. Protein product: CASSPEADTQYF.

J is TRBJ2-7 and V is TRBV5-5, with 7 nucleotides matching TRBD2. Germline CDR1 is SGHKS and CDR2 is YYEKEE (reference sequence). V trimming: 0 bases; J trimming: 3 bases; junction bases outside the gene matches: 15. The CDR3 totals 18 residues. The CDR3 DNA follows: TGTGCCAGCAGCTTGGTGATTGGCGGGAGAATGAGTAACTACGAGCAGTACTTC. It is translated as CASSLVIGGRMSNYEQYF. The variable domain in full, completed from reference TRBV5-5 and TRBJ2-7, reads DAGVTQSPTHLIKTRGQQVTLRCSPISGHKSVSWYQQVLGQGPQFIFQYYEKEERGRGNFPDRFSARQFPNYSSELNVNALLLGDSALYLCASSLVIGGRMSNYEQYFGPGTRLTVT.

This sequence joins TRBV6-1 and TRBJ2-7; 7 positions match TRBD2. V shed 4 bases, J shed 2 bases, and the junction held 5 bases outside the gene matches. Per the germline V gene, CDR1 is MNHNS and CDR2 is SASEGT. This CDR3 spans 14 amino acids. DNA of the CDR3: TGTGCCAGCAGTGGGCAAGCGGGACCCTACGAGCAGTACTTC. Its translation is CASSGQAGPYEQYF.

This rearrangement joins TRBV27 to TRBJ1-6; 7 bases line up with TRBD1. Germline values: CDR1 MNHEY, CDR2 SMNVEV (reference sequence). The CDR3 has 14 amino acids. V lost 7 bases, J lost 9 bases, and 9 bases stayed unmatched. The CDR3 spells CASKASRGGSPLHF. CDR3 DNA: TGTGCCAGCAAAGCCAGCAGGGGGGGTTCACCCCTCCACTTT.

CDR3 protein: CASLQQGRGRNQPQHF. CDR3 DNA sequence: TGTGCCAGCCTCCAACAGGGCCGCGGGCGCAATCAGCCCCAGCATTTT. The chain joins TRBV6-6 to TRBJ1-5; possible D gene TRBD1, 6 bases. Germline values: CDR1 MNHNY, CDR2 SVGAGI (reference sequence). The V end was cut by 8 bases, the J end by 2 bases, with 19 bases between. CDR3 length equals 16 residues.

The V gene is TRBV10-3, the J gene TRBJ2-5; TRBD1 aligns across 8 bases. The CDR3 length is 13 residues. Germline V gene sequence: CDR1 ENHRY, CDR2 SYGVKD. Trimming removed 4 bases from V and 5 bases from J; junction bases left unmatched: 3. CDR3 region: CAISAAGGETQYF. The CDR3 nucleotides read TGTGCCATCAGTGCAGCAGGGGGCGAGACCCAGTACTTC.

V is TRBV10-3 and J is TRBJ2-1; no clear D. Germline CDR1 is ENHRY and CDR2 is SYGVKD. CDR3 length equals 12 residues. V was cut by 11 bases and J by 8 bases, with 16 bases left in between. This CDR3 reads CASRNLTDEQFF. CDR3 sequence (DNA): TGTGCCTCGCGTAACCTCACGGATGAGCAGTTCTTC.

The J gene is TRBJ1-3, the V gene TRBV11-2, with TRBD1 identical over 8 bases. There are 17 residues in the CDR3. Germline V gives CDR1 SGHAT, CDR2 FQNNGV. The ends lost 0 bases at V and 8 bases at J; junction bases unmatched: 12. The CDR3 sequence: CASSLDEADRVGDTIYF. For the CDR3, the DNA is TGTGCCAGCAGCTTAGATGAAGCGGACAGGGTGGGAGACACCATATATTTT.

This chain joins TRBV6-1 and TRBJ2-7, with D unclear. Germline V lookup: CDR1 MNHNS, CDR2 SASEGT. V shed 5 bases and J shed 1 base, with 6 bases lying between them. The CDR3 sequence is 12 residues long. This CDR3 is CASSRGSYEQYF. The CDR3 DNA reads TGTGCCAGCAGTCGTGGGTCCTACGAGCAGTACTTC.

The chain links TRBV5-1 to TRBJ1-1; 7 nucleotides line up with TRBD1. Losses at the gene ends were 3 bases for V and 1 base for J; bases not matched to a gene: 3. This CDR3 has 14 amino acids. Germline V gene data show CDR1 as SGHRS and CDR2 as YFSETQ. CDR3 region: CASSSGTANTEAFF. In DNA, the CDR3 is TGCGCCAGCAGCTCCGGGACAGCGAACACTGAAGCTTTCTTT. The full variable domain, in which reference TRBV5-1 and TRBJ1-1 provide the parts outside the CDR3, is KAGVTQTPRYLIKTRGQQVTLSCSPISGHRSVSWYQQTPGQGLQFLFEYFSETQRNKGNFPGRFSGRQFSNSRSEMNVSTLELGDSALYLCASSSGTANTEAFFGQGTRLTVV.

In its sample, this clone was seen once. The CDR3 spells CASSPLAGGYNEQFF. The CDR3 coding sequence is TGTGCCAGCAGCCCGTTAGCGGGAGGATACAATGAGCAGTTCTTC. V is TRBV7-9 and J is TRBJ2-1; TRBD2 matches at 10 bases. The germline gives CDR1 SEHNR, CDR2 FQNEAQ (reference sequence). J gave up 4 bases and V 5 bases, and 5 bases lay outside the gene matches. The CDR3 is made up of 15 amino acids.

V usage is TRBV18 and J usage is TRBJ1-4; D unclear. V gave up 5 bases and J gave up 8 bases, with 12 bases separating them. The CDR3 has 13 residues. Germline values: CDR1 KGHSH, CDR2 LQKENI. The CDR3 DNA reads TGTGCCAGCTCAAGTCCGCTGGGGGAAAAACTGTTTTTT. This gives the protein CASSSPLGEKLFF.

The rearrangement links TRBV19 to TRBJ1-2; 7 bases agree with TRBD1. V lost 5 bases, J lost 4 bases, and 10 bases stayed unmatched. The CDR3 contains 15 residues. The V gene's germline CDR1 is LNHDA and CDR2 SQIVND (reference sequence). CDR3 sequence (DNA): TGTGCCAGTAGTCCCAACCCGACAGGGAGCTATGGCTACACCTTC. Amino acid sequence: CASSPNPTGSYGYTF.

V is TRBV4-3 and J is TRBJ2-5; 8 bases map to TRBD2. The CDR3 loop spans 16 amino acids. Germline V CDR1 and CDR2: LGHNA, YSLEER. J was trimmed by 6 bases and V by 4 bases; bases with no gene match: 13. DNA for the CDR3: TGCGCCAGCAGCCCAGATCTTGCGCGGGAGGTAAAGACCCAGTACTTC. It is translated as CASSPDLAREVKTQYF.

The chain is built from TRBV6-6 and TRBJ1-2; TRBD1 is a possible D gene (6 bases). Trimming took 2 bases from V and 0 from J, leaving 10 bases between them. The CDR3 runs 15 residues. Germline CDR1 MNHNY, CDR2 SVGAGI (reference sequence). The CDR3 DNA reads TGTGCCAGCAGTTACGGGGGACAAGCTAACTATGGCTACACCTTC. This codes for CASSYGGQANYGYTF.

This clone showed up just once. In nucleotides, the CDR3 is TGCGCCAGCAGCTTGGAGGCGGCAACTAATGAAAAACTGTTTTTT. Amino acids: CASSLEAATNEKLFF. The gene calls are TRBV5-1 and TRBJ1-4; no clear D. CDR1 is SGHRS and CDR2 is YFSETQ in the germline V gene. This CDR3 contains 15 residues. V was pared by 0 bases and J by 0 bases, with 6 bases between.

The J gene is TRBJ2-1, the V gene TRBV4-2, with TRBD2 identical over 7 bases. This CDR3 is 16 amino acids long. Trimming took 5 bases from V and 4 from J; bases not matched to a gene: 11. Germline values: CDR1 LGHNA, CDR2 YNFKEQ. CDR3 coding DNA: TGTGCCAGCAGCGCCCGGGGTAGCGGGTCATACAATGAGCAGTTCTTC. Residues: CASSARGSGSYNEQFF.

The chain employs TRBV9 and TRBJ2-2; D not resolved. From germline, CDR1 is SGDLS and CDR2 YYNGEE. Trimming took 0 bases from V and 4 from J, leaving 10 bases between them. The CDR3 extends over 15 amino acids. The CDR3 region is CASSVEPKSTGELFF. CDR3 sequence (DNA): TGTGCCAGCAGCGTAGAGCCCAAGAGCACCGGGGAGCTGTTTTTT.

This chain joins TRBV30 and TRBJ2-7; a weak D match, TRBD1 (6 bases). The CDR3 length is 15 residues. In germline, CDR1 is GTSNPN, CDR2 SVGIG (reference sequence). The V end was cut by 0 bases, the J end by 3 bases, with 15 bases between. The CDR3 protein is CAWSVGGVGVYEQYF. CDR3 DNA: TGTGCCTGGAGTGTAGGGGGAGTAGGGGTCTACGAGCAGTACTTC.

For the CDR3, the DNA is TGTGCCAGCAGCTTAAAGAGACTAGCGGGGTACGAGCAGTACTTC. Translation: CASSLKRLAGYEQYF. The V gene is TRBV11-2, the J gene TRBJ2-7; 11 bases are a match to TRBD2. This CDR3 is built from 15 residues. The V and J ends lost 2 bases and 4 bases, in that order; junction bases with no gene match: 4. The germline V gene encodes CDR1 SGHAT and CDR2 FQNNGV.

The chain is built from TRBV25-1 and TRBJ1-3; 11 bases align to TRBD1. Germline V gene lookup returns CDR1 MGHDK and CDR2 SYGVNS. The ends lost 2 bases at V and 2 bases at J; junction bases unmatched: 2. The CDR3 length is 16 residues. CDR3 DNA: TGTGCCAGCAGTGAAGGGACAGGGGGGACTGGAAACACCATATATTTT. This sequence encodes CASSEGTGGTGNTIYF. Combining the CDR3 with reference TRBV25-1 and TRBJ1-3 gives the whole variable domain EADIYQTPRYLVIGTGKKITLECSQTMGHDKMYWYQQDPGMELHLIHYSYGVNSTEKGDLSSESTVSRIRTEHFPLTLESARPSHTSQYLCASSEGTGGTGNTIYFGEGSWLTVV.